The sample holds many counts of the clone carrying this T cell receptor beta chain. Its antigen is still unknown. The J segment lost 9 bases and the V segment lost 4 bases, leaving 16 bases of the junction unmatched. This CDR3 has 17 residues. Germline-derived CDR1 and CDR2 are MDHEN and SYDVKM. Generated by immunoSEQ multiplex PCR, the TCRdb table keeps only in-frame clones and is missing some. This sample carries about 25,000 clones and no singletons, and around 4% goes to the top ten. This record belongs to a study of T cells after posttransplantation cyclophosphamide. On the day of bone marrow donation, the related graft donor provided peripheral blood. Study results and caveats: Tissue-infiltrating T cells from skin or gut overlapped little with blood T cells. Donor CD8+ memory clones often dominated recipient blood repertoires at later times. Recipient CMV seropositivity and CMV reactivation strongly tracked TRB clonality.

The chain combines TRBV28 with TRBJ2-1, with TRBD2 matching 9 bases. This clonotype was obtained from a woman aged 50 to 65 in good health, CMV-negative, and a related stem cell transplant donor. The sample taken for sequencing was PBMCs. DNA for the CDR3: TGTGCCAGCAGTTCCCCCTCTAGCGGGACGCTCATGGGTGAGCAGTTCTTC. It yields the protein CASSSPSSGTLMGEQFF.